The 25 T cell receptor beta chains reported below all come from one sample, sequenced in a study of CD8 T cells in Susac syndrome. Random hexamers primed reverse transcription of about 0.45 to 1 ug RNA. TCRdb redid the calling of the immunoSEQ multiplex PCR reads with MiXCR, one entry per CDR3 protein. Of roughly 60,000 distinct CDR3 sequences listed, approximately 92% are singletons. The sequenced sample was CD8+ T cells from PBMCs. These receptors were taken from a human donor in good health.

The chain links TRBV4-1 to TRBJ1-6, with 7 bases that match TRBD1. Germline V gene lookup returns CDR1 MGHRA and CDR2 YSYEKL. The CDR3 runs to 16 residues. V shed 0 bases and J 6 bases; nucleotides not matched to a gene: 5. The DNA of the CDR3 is TGCGCCAGCAGCCAAGAGGGGAGGGGGCCTAATTCACCCCTCCACTTT. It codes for CASSQEGRGPNSPLHF.

CDR3 in DNA: TGTGCCAGCACGCCGGGCCTTCTACACTCTGGAAACACCATATATTTT. Protein: CASTPGLLHSGNTIYF. V is TRBV2 and J is TRBJ1-3; D is undetermined. The CDR3 covers 16 residues. The V gene lost 7 bases and the J gene lost 0 bases, with 16 bases spanning the gap. Germline V lookup: CDR1 SNHLY, CDR2 FYNNEI.

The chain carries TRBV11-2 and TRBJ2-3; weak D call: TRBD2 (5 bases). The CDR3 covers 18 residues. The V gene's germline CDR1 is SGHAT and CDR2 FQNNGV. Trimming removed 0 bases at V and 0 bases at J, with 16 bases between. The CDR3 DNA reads TGTGCCAGCAGCTTAGATCGCGACGGGATGCCTAGCACAGATACGCAGTATTTT. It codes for CASSLDRDGMPSTDTQYF.

CDR3 in amino acids: CASSQDGGTGKDGYTF. CDR3 bases: TGTGCCAGCAGCCAAGATGGTGGGACAGGGAAGGATGGCTACACCTTC. The V gene is TRBV3-1, the J gene TRBJ1-2, with 9 bases lining up with TRBD1. Germline V gene data show CDR1 as LGHDT and CDR2 as YNNKEL (reference sequence). The CDR3 spans 16 residues. The ends lost 0 bases at V and 6 bases at J; junction bases unmatched: 8.

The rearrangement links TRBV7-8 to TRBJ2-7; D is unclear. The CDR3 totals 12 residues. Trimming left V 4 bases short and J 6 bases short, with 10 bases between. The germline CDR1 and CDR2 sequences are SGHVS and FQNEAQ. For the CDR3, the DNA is TGTGCCAGCAGCTACCGTCTAGGCGAGCAGTACTTC. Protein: CASSYRLGEQYF.

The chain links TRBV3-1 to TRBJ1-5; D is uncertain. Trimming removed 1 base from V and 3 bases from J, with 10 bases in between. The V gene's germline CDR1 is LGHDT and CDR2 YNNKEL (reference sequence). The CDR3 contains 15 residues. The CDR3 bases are TGTGCCAGCAGCCAAGGACTTCGGAACAATCAGCCCCAGCATTTT. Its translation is CASSQGLRNNQPQHF.

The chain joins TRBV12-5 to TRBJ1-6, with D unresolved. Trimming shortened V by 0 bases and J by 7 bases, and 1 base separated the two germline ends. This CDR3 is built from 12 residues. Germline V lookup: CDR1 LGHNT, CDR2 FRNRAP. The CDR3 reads CASGLVNSPLHF. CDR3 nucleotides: TGTGCTAGTGGTTTGGTAAATTCACCCCTCCACTTT.

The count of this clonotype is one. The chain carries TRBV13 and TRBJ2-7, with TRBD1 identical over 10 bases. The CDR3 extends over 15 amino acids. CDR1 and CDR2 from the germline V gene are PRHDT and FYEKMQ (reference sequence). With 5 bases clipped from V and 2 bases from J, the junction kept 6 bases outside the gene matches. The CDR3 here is CASSLEGTGAYEQYF. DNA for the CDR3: TGTGCCAGCAGCCTCGAGGGGACAGGGGCCTACGAGCAGTACTTC.

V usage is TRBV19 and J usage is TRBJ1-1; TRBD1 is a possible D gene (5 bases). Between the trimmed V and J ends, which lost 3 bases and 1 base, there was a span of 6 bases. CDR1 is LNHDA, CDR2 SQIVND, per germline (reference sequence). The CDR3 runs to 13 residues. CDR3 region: CASSIQGNTEAFF. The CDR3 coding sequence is TGTGCCAGTAGTATTCAGGGGAACACTGAAGCTTTCTTT.

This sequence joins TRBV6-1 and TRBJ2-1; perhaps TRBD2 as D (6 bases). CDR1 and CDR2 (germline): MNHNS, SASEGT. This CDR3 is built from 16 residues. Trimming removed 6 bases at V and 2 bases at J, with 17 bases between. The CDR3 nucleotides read TGTGCCAGCAGCCCTTCTACGGGGGAAACCTACAATGAGCAGTTCTTC. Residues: CASSPSTGETYNEQFF.

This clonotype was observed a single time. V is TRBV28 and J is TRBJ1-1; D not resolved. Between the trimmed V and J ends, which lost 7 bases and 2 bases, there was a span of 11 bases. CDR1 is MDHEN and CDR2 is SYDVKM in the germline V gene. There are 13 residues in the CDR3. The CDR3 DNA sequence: TGTGCCAGCACCCCCCAAGAAAACACTGAAGCTTTCTTT. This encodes CASTPQENTEAFF.

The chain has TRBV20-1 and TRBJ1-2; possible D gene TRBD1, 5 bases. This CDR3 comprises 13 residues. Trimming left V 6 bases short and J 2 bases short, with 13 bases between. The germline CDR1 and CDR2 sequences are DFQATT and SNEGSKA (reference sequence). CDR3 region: CSALQTANYGYTF. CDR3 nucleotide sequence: TGCAGTGCCCTTCAGACAGCAAACTATGGCTACACCTTC.

As DNA, the CDR3 is TGTGCCAGCAGTTACCCGGGTCAGCCCCAGCATTTT. Its protein is CASSYPGQPQHF. V and J are TRBV6-5 and TRBJ1-5; unclear D gene. Trimming cost V 2 bases and J 6 bases, with 5 bases left between them. The CDR3 has 12 amino acids. Germline V gene data show CDR1 as MNHEY and CDR2 as SVGAGI.

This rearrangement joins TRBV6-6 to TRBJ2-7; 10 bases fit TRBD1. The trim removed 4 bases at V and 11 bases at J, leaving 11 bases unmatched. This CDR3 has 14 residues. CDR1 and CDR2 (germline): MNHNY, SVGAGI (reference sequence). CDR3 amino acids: CASSWTRTGGIEYF. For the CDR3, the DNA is TGTGCCAGCAGTTGGACGCGGACAGGGGGGATCGAGTACTTC.

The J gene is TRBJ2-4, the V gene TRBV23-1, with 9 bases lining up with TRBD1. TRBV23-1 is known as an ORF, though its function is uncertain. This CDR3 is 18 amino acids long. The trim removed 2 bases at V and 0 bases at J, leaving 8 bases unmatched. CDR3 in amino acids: CASSQIDGTGIAKNIQYF. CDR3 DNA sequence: TGCGCCAGCAGTCAAATTGACGGGACAGGGATAGCCAAAAACATTCAGTACTTC.

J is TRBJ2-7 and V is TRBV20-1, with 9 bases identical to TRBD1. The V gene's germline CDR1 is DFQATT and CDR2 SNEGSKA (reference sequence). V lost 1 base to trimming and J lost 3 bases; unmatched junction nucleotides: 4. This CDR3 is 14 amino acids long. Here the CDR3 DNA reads TGCAGTGCTAGAGCAGGGACAGGGAACTACGAGCAGTACTTC. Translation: CSARAGTGNYEQYF.

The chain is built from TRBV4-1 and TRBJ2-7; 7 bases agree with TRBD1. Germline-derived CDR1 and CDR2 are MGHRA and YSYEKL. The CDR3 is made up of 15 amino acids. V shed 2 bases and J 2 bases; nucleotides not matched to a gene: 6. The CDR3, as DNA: TGCGCCAGCAGCCAAACCGGGACAGACGCCTACGAGCAGTACTTC. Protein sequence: CASSQTGTDAYEQYF.

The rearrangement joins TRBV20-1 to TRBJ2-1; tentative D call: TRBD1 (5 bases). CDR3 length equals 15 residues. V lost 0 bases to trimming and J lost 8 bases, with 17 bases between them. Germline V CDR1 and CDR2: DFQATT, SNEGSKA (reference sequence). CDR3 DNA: TGCAGTGCTAGAGACTACAGGAACATGCTTGATGAGCAGTTCTTC. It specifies CSARDYRNMLDEQFF.

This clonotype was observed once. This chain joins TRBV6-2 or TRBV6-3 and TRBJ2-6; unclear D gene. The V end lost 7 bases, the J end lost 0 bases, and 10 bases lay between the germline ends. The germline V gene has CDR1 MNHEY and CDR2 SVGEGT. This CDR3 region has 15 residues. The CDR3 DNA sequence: TGTGCCAGCATTTTCATGGACTCTGGGGCCAACGTCCTGACTTTC. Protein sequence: CASIFMDSGANVLTF.

The CDR3 DNA sequence: TGTGCCAGCAGTTACAACTATGGCTACACCTTC. Translation: CASSYNYGYTF. This chain joins TRBV7-9 and TRBJ1-2; the D is unclear. The CDR3 consists of 11 residues. Germline-derived CDR1 and CDR2 are SEHNR and FQNEAQ (reference sequence). V lost 6 bases, J lost 2 bases, and 4 bases lay in between.

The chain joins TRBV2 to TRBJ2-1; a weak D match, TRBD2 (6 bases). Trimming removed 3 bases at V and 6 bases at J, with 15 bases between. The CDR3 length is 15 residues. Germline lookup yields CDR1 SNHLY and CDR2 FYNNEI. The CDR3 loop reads CASSEIGQGGNEQFF. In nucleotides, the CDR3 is TGTGCCAGCAGTGAGATCGGGCAGGGAGGCAATGAGCAGTTCTTC.

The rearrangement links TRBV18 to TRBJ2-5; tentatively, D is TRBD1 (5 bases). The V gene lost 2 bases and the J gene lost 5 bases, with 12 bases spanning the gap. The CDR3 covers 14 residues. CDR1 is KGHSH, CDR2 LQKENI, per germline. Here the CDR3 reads CASSPAQGGETQYF. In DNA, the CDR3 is TGTGCCAGCTCACCAGCCCAGGGTGGGGAGACCCAGTACTTC.

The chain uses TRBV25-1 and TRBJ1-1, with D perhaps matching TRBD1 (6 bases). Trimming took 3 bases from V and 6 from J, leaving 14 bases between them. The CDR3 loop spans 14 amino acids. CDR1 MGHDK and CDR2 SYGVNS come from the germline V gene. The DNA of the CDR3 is TGTGCCAGCAGTGACCTCGGACAGAGGCCTGAAGCTTTCTTT. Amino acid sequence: CASSDLGQRPEAFF.

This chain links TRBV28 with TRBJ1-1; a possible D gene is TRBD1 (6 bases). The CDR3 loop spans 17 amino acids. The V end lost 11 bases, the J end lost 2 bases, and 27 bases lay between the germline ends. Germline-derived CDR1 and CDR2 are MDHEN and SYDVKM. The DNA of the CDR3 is TGTGCCCTACTCCAACCCCGGGCAGGGGAATTTAACACTGAAGCTTTCTTT. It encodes CALLQPRAGEFNTEAFF. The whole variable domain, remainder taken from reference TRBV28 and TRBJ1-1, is DVKVTQSSRYLVKRTGEKVFLECVQDMDHENMFWYRQDPGLGLRLIYFSYDVKMKEKGDIPEGYSVSREKKERFSLILESASTNQTSMYLCALLQPRAGEFNTEAFFGQGTRLTVV.

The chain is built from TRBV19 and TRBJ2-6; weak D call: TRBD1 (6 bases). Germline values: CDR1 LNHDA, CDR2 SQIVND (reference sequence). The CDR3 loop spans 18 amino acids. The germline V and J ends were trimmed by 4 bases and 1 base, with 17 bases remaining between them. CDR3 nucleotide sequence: TGTGCCAGTAGTACCTTAACAGGGACGACTTCTGGGGCCAACGTCCTGACTTTC. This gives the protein CASSTLTGTTSGANVLTF. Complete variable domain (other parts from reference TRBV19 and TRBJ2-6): DGGITQSPKYLFRKEGQNVTLSCEQNLNHDAMYWYRQDPGQGLRLIYYSQIVNDFQKGDIAEGYSVSREKKESFPLTVTSAQKNPTAFYLCASSTLTGTTSGANVLTFGAGSRLTVL.